Below, 6 T cell receptor beta chains from the same sample are listed, as sequenced in a study of blood T cell repertoires in COVID-19. Assay used: immunoSEQ multiplex PCR; TCRdb lists only in-frame clones, some missing. Here the sample spans a few hundred thousand clones, approximately 90% being singletons. The sequenced sample consisted of peripheral blood. The receptors stem from a man aged 18 to 35 with active or convalescent COVID-19.

The V call is TRBV6-1, the J call TRBJ1-1, with D perhaps matching TRBD1 (5 bases). The CDR3 spans 13 residues. V lost 2 bases to trimming and J lost 6 bases, with 10 bases between them. CDR1 is MNHNS and CDR2 is SASEGT in the germline V gene. This chain's CDR3 is CASSERGQAEAFF. The CDR3 region has the DNA TGTGCCAGCAGTGAAAGGGGTCAAGCTGAAGCTTTCTTT.

On this clone itself: Other DNA sequences in this sample translate to the same CDR3. The chain links TRBV7-9 to TRBJ1-4; tentatively, D is TRBD1 (5 bases). There are 14 residues in the CDR3. V was trimmed by 3 bases and J by 2 bases, leaving 7 bases between them. Germline CDR1 and CDR2: SEHNR and FQNEAQ (reference sequence). CDR3 DNA: TGTGCCAGCAGCTTGGCAGGGACTAATGAAAAACTGTTTTTT. Translated, it gives CASSLAGTNEKLFF.

About this clone: Other DNA sequences from this sample encode an identical CDR3 as well. The chain uses TRBV7-9 and TRBJ2-7; D gene unclear. Germline assignment: CDR1 SEHNR and CDR2 FQNEAQ (reference sequence). There are 13 residues in the CDR3. Trimming took 5 bases from V and 0 from J, leaving 8 bases between them. As DNA, the CDR3 is TGTGCCAGCAGCCCCACAAGCTCCTACGAGCAGTACTTC. Translating gives CASSPTSSYEQYF.

This clone has more than one count but fewer than ten. CDR3 sequence (DNA): TGTGCCAGCAGTCCACTGACGAACACCGGGGAGCTGTTTTTT. Translation gives CASSPLTNTGELFF. The gene calls are TRBV6-6 and TRBJ2-2; no reliable D call. V gave up 5 bases and J gave up 0 bases, with 7 bases separating them. Germline loops: CDR1 MNHNY, CDR2 SVGAGI (reference sequence). The CDR3 length is 14 residues.

This sequence joins TRBV10-3 and TRBJ1-6; D is ambiguous. The germline gives CDR1 ENHRY, CDR2 SYGVKD. The CDR3 consists of 19 residues. The ends were cut back, 0 bases at V and 2 bases at J, with 17 bases in the middle. The CDR3 here is CAISESISGRPTYNSPLHF. DNA of the CDR3: TGTGCCATCAGTGAGTCTATCTCTGGCAGGCCAACCTATAATTCACCCCTCCACTTT.

The genes are TRBV27 and TRBJ2-2, with TRBD2 matching 7 bases. Germline V gene lookup returns CDR1 MNHEY and CDR2 SMNVEV (reference sequence). This CDR3 is 15 amino acids long. With 1 base clipped from V and 13 bases from J, the junction kept 12 bases outside the gene matches. The CDR3 protein is CASSLWPSGAPRLFF. The DNA of the CDR3 is TGTGCCAGCAGTTTATGGCCTAGCGGAGCCCCCCGGCTGTTTTTT.